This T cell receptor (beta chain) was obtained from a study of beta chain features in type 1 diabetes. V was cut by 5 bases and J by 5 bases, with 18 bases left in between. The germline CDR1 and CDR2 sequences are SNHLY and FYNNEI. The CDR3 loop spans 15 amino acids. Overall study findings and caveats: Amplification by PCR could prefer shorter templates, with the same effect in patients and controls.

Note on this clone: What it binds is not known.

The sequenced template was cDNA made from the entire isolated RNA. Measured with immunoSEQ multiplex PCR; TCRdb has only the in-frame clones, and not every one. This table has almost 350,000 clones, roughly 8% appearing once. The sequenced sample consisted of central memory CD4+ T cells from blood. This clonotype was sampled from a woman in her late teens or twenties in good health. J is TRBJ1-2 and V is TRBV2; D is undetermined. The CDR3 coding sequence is TGTGCCAGCAGTTTGGGCTCAGGCGGTGCGTATGGCTACACCTTC. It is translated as CASSLGSGGAYGYTF.